The T cell receptor (beta chain) under discussion was sequenced for a study of cytomegalovirus exposure and HLA in healthy donors. Overall study findings and caveats: HLA alleles showed associations with 16,951 TCR beta sequences in a later analysis, at a 0.05 false discovery rate. In a later analysis, a genetic analysis reported fewer productive-TCR N-insertions in an Asian-associated ancestry cluster than the cohort average.

Primers included in the PCR were 60 Vbeta and 13 Jbeta primers. The data were produced by immunoSEQ multiplex PCR, yet TCRdb's version contains in-frame clones alone and is incomplete. The table has 65,000 to 90,000 clones, roughly 82% seen once; the top ten hold under 15%. V was clipped by 0 bases and J by 7 bases, with 12 bases between them. Looked up from germline, CDR1 is MNHNS and CDR2 is SASEGT. CDR3 length equals 14 residues. This clone was observed a handful of times. Its antigen remains unidentified. This clonotype was obtained from a man between 65 and 85 years old in good health and CMV-seronegative. The sequenced material came from PBMCs. V is TRBV6-1 and J is TRBJ1-1; perhaps TRBD1 as D (5 bases). The CDR3 DNA reads as TGTGCCAGCAGTGAAGCGCAGGGTAAAGTTGAAGCTTTCTTT. It is translated as CASSEAQGKVEAFF.